Listed below are T cell receptor beta chains from one sample, sequenced in a study of identifying expanded T cells in peripheral blood. This table comes from immunoSEQ multiplex PCR, and its TCRdb copy is limited to in-frame clones, with some not included. This table has roughly 100,000 clones, around 89% appearing once. Sequenced material: blood. These receptor sequences come from a person aged 18 to 75 in good health. Both conserved end residues are part of each CDR3. The D gene is left open where the match is weak. Not all rows give a size; the values are once, few, many and, for expanded clones, a class.

v_call,j_call,d_call,clone_size,cdr3_nt,cdr3_aa
TRBV6-8,TRBJ2-7,TRBD1,NA,TGTGCCAGCGGACAGGGCCTGCGCCCCTACGAGCAGTACTTC,CASGQGLRPYEQYF
TRBV5-1,TRBJ1-3,NA,once,TGCGCCAGCAGCTTGGACGGGTCAAGGGAGACTGGAAACACCATATATTTT,CASSLDGSRETGNTIYF
TRBV25-1,TRBJ2-3,NA,NA,TGTGCCAGCAGTGATGAAGGAAGAAGGGCAGATACGCAGTATTTT,CASSDEGRRADTQYF
TRBV27,TRBJ2-7,NA,NA,TGTGCCAGCAGTTTATCTCTAGCGTTCGGGGACGAGCAGTACTTC,CASSLSLAFGDEQYF
TRBV7-2,TRBJ1-3,NA,NA,TGTGCCAGCAGCCCCGCCGGCCCTGGAAACACCATATATTTT,CASSPAGPGNTIYF
TRBV18,TRBJ2-7,NA,few,TGTGCCAGCTCACCATCTCCGGGGCCGTTATACGAGCAGTACTTC,CASSPSPGPLYEQYF
TRBV7-6,TRBJ2-6,NA,NA,TGTGCCAGCAGCTTAGTAGGACAGTCGCTAAACTCTGGGGCCAACGTCCTGACTTTC,CASSLVGQSLNSGANVLTF
TRBV5-6,TRBJ2-2,TRBD2,NA,TGTGCCAGCAGCTTAAACATGGCGGGGGTGAACACCGGGGAGCTGTTTTTT,CASSLNMAGVNTGELFF
TRBV7-8,TRBJ2-5,NA,NA,TGTGCCAGCAGCTTTGGTGGAGAGACCCAGTACTTC,CASSFGGETQYF
TRBV5-6,TRBJ2-6,NA,NA,TGTGCCAGCAGCTTGGCCCTGGAGTCAACGGTTAGGGCCAACGTCCTGACTTTC,CASSLALESTVRANVLTF
TRBV5-4,TRBJ1-1,NA,NA,TGTGCCAGCAGCTTGATCCAGGGGAACACTGAAGCTTTCTTT,CASSLIQGNTEAFF
TRBV10-3,TRBJ2-7,TRBD1,NA,TGTGCCATCAGTGACAAGGGGGCCGTCTCCTACGAGCAGTACTTC,CAISDKGAVSYEQYF
TRBV25-1,TRBJ1-1,NA,once,TGTGCCAGCAGTGAATATGACCAGGGCTGGAACACTGAAGCTTTCTTT,CASSEYDQGWNTEAFF
TRBV28,TRBJ2-3,NA,NA,TGTGCCAGCGGCACAGATACGCAGTATTTT,CASGTDTQYF
TRBV10-3,TRBJ1-1,TRBD1,NA,TGTGCCATCAGCCCAACCGGGACAGGGAACACTGAAGCTTTCTTT,CAISPTGTGNTEAFF
TRBV28,TRBJ1-1,NA,NA,TGTGCCAGCAGCTTCCCCTTCAGGGGCACTGAAGCTTTCTTT,CASSFPFRGTEAFF
TRBV7-3,TRBJ2-5,NA,NA,TGTGCCAGCCTCTCCTCCGGGACAAAGGGGGAAGAGACCCAGTACTTC,CASLSSGTKGEETQYF
TRBV2,TRBJ2-6,NA,NA,TGTGCCAGCAGTGATATCGGGACGGGCTCTGGGGCCAACGTCCTGACTTTC,CASSDIGTGSGANVLTF
TRBV7-2,TRBJ2-5,TRBD2,NA,TGTGCCAGCAGCTTTTTAGCGGGGGGGCAAGAGACCCAGTACTTC,CASSFLAGGQETQYF
TRBV2,TRBJ2-7,NA,NA,TGTGCCAGCAGTGTTGGTACCTACGAGCAGTACTTC,CASSVGTYEQYF
TRBV7-2,TRBJ2-1,NA,NA,TGTGCCAGCAGCTTTGGGGTCACTGCCTACAATGAGCAGTTCTTC,CASSFGVTAYNEQFF
TRBV10-3,TRBJ2-4,NA,NA,TGTGCCATCAGTGAGTCTTGGGGAATCGGGGCCAAAAACATTCAGTACTTC,CAISESWGIGAKNIQYF
TRBV19,TRBJ1-1,NA,once,TGTGCCAGTAAGGATGACGCAACCAACACTGAAGCTTTCTTT,CASKDDATNTEAFF
TRBV4-1,TRBJ2-3,NA,NA,TGCGCCAGCAGCCAAGTTAACCTGGTCAGCGCAGATACGCAGTATTTT,CASSQVNLVSADTQYF
TRBV5-5,TRBJ2-7,NA,once,TGTGCCAGCAGCTTAGGTCCAGTCTCCTCCTACGAGCAGTACTTC,CASSLGPVSSYEQYF
TRBV27,TRBJ2-1,NA,NA,TGTGCCAGCGGAACGGGAGATCTCTCCTACAATGAGCAGTTCTTC,CASGTGDLSYNEQFF
TRBV7-9,TRBJ1-1,NA,NA,TGTGCCAGCAGCTTAGTTCGACAGAAGATTAACACTGAAGCTTTCTTT,CASSLVRQKINTEAFF
TRBV7-3,TRBJ2-3,TRBD2,once,TGTGCCAGCAGCCCGGGGGGAACTAGCGGCACAGATACGCAGTATTTT,CASSPGGTSGTDTQYF
TRBV27,TRBJ2-7,TRBD1,NA,TGTGCCAGCAGTTTAAGTTCCGCCGGGACAGGGAGTTACGAGCAGTACTTC,CASSLSSAGTGSYEQYF
TRBV7-7,TRBJ2-2,NA,NA,TGTGCCAGCAGCTTGCCGAACACCGGGGAGCTGTTTTTT,CASSLPNTGELFF
TRBV27,TRBJ1-4,TRBD1,once,TGTGCCAGCAGTCCGACAGGGGCAACTGAAAAACTGTTTTTT,CASSPTGATEKLFF